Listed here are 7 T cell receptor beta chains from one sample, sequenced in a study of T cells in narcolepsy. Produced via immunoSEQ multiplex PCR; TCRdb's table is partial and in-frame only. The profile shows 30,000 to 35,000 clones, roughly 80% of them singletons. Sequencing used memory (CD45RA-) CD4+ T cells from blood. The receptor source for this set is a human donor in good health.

The CDR3 bases are TGTGCCAGCAGTGATCCCGGTACTGAAGCTTTCTTT. Amino acid sequence: CASSDPGTEAFF. The chain links TRBV6-1 to TRBJ1-1; D not resolved. Per germline, CDR1 MNHNS and CDR2 SASEGT. V was clipped by 3 bases and J by 5 bases, with 7 bases between them. The CDR3 has 12 residues.

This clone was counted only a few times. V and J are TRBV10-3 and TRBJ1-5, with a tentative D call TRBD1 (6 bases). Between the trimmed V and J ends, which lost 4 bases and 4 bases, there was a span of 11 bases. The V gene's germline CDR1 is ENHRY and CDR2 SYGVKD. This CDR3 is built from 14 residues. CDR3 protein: CAISVGQINQPQHF. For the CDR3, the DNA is TGTGCCATCAGTGTTGGACAGATAAATCAGCCCCAGCATTTT.

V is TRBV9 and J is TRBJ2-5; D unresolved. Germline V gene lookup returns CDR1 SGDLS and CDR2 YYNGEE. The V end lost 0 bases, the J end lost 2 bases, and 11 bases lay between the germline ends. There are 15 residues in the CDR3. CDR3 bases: TGTGCCAGCAGCGTAGGTGGCTACCGACAAGAGACCCAGTACTTC. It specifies CASSVGGYRQETQYF.

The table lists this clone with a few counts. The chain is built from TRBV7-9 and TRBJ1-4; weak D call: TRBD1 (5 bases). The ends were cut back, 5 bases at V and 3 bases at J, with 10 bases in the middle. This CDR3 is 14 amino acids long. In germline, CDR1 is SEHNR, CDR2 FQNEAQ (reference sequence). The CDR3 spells CASSTQGSNEKLFF. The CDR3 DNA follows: TGTGCCAGCAGCACTCAGGGCTCTAATGAAAAACTGTTTTTT.

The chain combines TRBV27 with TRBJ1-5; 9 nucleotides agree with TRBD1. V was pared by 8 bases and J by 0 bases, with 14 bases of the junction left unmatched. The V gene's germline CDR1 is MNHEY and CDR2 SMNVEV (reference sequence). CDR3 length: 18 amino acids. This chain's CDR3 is CASGIGQGMPDSNQPQHF. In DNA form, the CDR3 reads TGTGCCAGCGGGATCGGACAGGGGATGCCCGATAGCAATCAGCCCCAGCATTTT.

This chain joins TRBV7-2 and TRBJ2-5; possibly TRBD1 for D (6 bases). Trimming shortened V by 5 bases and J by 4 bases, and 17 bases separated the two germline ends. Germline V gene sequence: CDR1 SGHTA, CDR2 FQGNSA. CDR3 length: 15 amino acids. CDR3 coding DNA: TGTGCCAGCAGCCCAAATACACAGGGCCCAGAGACCCAGTACTTC. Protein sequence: CASSPNTQGPETQYF.

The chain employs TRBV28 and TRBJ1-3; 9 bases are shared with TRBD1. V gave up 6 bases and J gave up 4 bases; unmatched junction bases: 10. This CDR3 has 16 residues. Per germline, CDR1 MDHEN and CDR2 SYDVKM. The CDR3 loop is CASRQGASNRGNTIYF. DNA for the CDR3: TGTGCCAGCAGACAGGGGGCGAGTAATCGGGGAAACACCATATATTTT.